This is a list of T cell receptor beta chains from one sample in a study of blood T cell repertoires in COVID-19. TCRdb keeps only in-frame clones here, not all; method: immunoSEQ multiplex PCR. The table lists 100,000 to 150,000 clones, approximately 88% of them singletons, with 10% in the top ten. Sequences were obtained from peripheral blood. The receptor set was obtained from a man between 45 and 60 years old with acute or convalescent COVID-19. Each CDR3 is given with its conserved first and last residue. Part of the rows lack a size; the others show once, few, many or a class for expanded clones.

j_call: TRBJ2-1; clone_size: .; v_call: TRBV28; cdr3_aa: CASSFPLGMQGHYNEQFF
j_call: TRBJ2-7; clone_size: .; v_call: TRBV7-2; cdr3_aa: CASSLVWGGTSGYEQYF
j_call: TRBJ2-7; clone_size: .; v_call: TRBV19; cdr3_aa: CASSRTGGTYEQYF
j_call: TRBJ2-7; clone_size: .; v_call: TRBV5-1; cdr3_aa: CASSLELAGGGNEQYF
j_call: TRBJ2-7; clone_size: .; v_call: TRBV7-2; cdr3_aa: CASSSTNYPGTGAAYEQYF
j_call: TRBJ1-1; clone_size: .; v_call: TRBV3-1/TRBV3-2; cdr3_aa: CASSQDTSGKNTEAFF
j_call: TRBJ2-3; clone_size: .; v_call: TRBV5-4; cdr3_aa: CASRGGENTDTQYF
j_call: TRBJ1-1; clone_size: .; v_call: TRBV28; cdr3_aa: CASSLSILTGENTEAFF
j_call: TRBJ1-5; clone_size: .; v_call: TRBV30; cdr3_aa: CAWEDGGNQPQHF
j_call: TRBJ1-2; clone_size: once; v_call: TRBV6-5; cdr3_aa: CASREGQTTSYGYTF
j_call: TRBJ2-4; clone_size: .; v_call: TRBV3-1/TRBV3-2; cdr3_aa: CASGGGPGKNIQYF
j_call: TRBJ1-1; clone_size: .; v_call: TRBV5-1; cdr3_aa: CASSLLGANTEAFF
j_call: TRBJ1-1; clone_size: once; v_call: TRBV6-5; cdr3_aa: CASTVGGRNTEAFF
j_call: TRBJ2-1; clone_size: .; v_call: TRBV3-1/TRBV3-2; cdr3_aa: CASSQGTKGSQFF
j_call: TRBJ1-1; clone_size: .; v_call: TRBV9; cdr3_aa: CAKRRGNTEAFF
j_call: TRBJ2-1; clone_size: .; v_call: TRBV27; cdr3_aa: CASSFYNEQFF
j_call: TRBJ2-1; clone_size: .; v_call: TRBV4-1; cdr3_aa: CASSLTGGSSYNEQFF
j_call: TRBJ1-1; clone_size: .; v_call: TRBV7-8; cdr3_aa: CASSFVIREGRGTEAFF
j_call: TRBJ2-1; clone_size: .; v_call: TRBV19; cdr3_aa: CASSITPGLSEQFF
j_call: TRBJ2-1; clone_size: .; v_call: TRBV28; cdr3_aa: CASSLLLAGTYNEQFF
j_call: TRBJ1-2; clone_size: .; v_call: TRBV5-6; cdr3_aa: CASSYRLVPSHYGYTF
j_call: TRBJ2-5; clone_size: .; v_call: TRBV6-5; cdr3_aa: CASTRGTSGAETQYF
j_call: TRBJ1-2; clone_size: .; v_call: TRBV18; cdr3_aa: CASSPQNPGQGNYGYTF
j_call: TRBJ2-1; clone_size: .; v_call: TRBV27; cdr3_aa: CASSLDRGDNEQFF
j_call: TRBJ2-3; clone_size: .; v_call: TRBV7-8; cdr3_aa: CASSKSRAPYTDTQYF
j_call: TRBJ1-2; clone_size: .; v_call: TRBV29-1; cdr3_aa: CSVDQGGYGYTF
j_call: TRBJ2-7; clone_size: .; v_call: TRBV5-1; cdr3_aa: CASSLGLAGGYEQYF
j_call: TRBJ1-1; clone_size: .; v_call: TRBV5-1; cdr3_aa: CASSPPPGTITEAFF
j_call: TRBJ2-1; clone_size: .; v_call: TRBV3-1/TRBV3-2; cdr3_aa: CASSPAAGLQFF
j_call: TRBJ2-2; clone_size: .; v_call: TRBV5-1; cdr3_aa: CASRKVTGGNTGELFF
j_call: TRBJ1-5; clone_size: .; v_call: TRBV27; cdr3_aa: CASSPTGWGNQPQHF
j_call: TRBJ1-2; clone_size: once; v_call: TRBV7-8; cdr3_aa: CASSRGPSGSYGYTF
j_call: TRBJ2-7; clone_size: once; v_call: TRBV11-2; cdr3_aa: CASSYSSNRGAGSWQYF
j_call: TRBJ2-5; clone_size: .; v_call: TRBV5-1; cdr3_aa: CASSLGLSGETQYF
j_call: TRBJ1-2; clone_size: .; v_call: TRBV6-4; cdr3_aa: CASSPSGTAFYGYTF
j_call: TRBJ2-1; clone_size: .; v_call: TRBV6-5; cdr3_aa: CASSYRGLNNNEQFF
j_call: TRBJ1-1; clone_size: .; v_call: TRBV3-1/TRBV3-2; cdr3_aa: CASSHASDNSF
j_call: TRBJ1-2; clone_size: .; v_call: TRBV7-2; cdr3_aa: CASSSQGANYGYTF
j_call: TRBJ1-5; clone_size: .; v_call: TRBV10-2; cdr3_aa: CASSESAGNDQPQHF
j_call: TRBJ2-1; clone_size: .; v_call: TRBV2; cdr3_aa: CASRPTSGVYNEQFF
j_call: TRBJ2-7; clone_size: .; v_call: TRBV5-1; cdr3_aa: CASTWAGLSSEQYF
j_call: TRBJ2-3; clone_size: .; v_call: TRBV30; cdr3_aa: CARSRGLFTSTDTQYF
j_call: TRBJ1-1; clone_size: .; v_call: TRBV18; cdr3_aa: CASLVPGRLEAFF
j_call: TRBJ2-1; clone_size: .; v_call: TRBV5-8; cdr3_aa: CASRPLGSGSYNEQFF
j_call: TRBJ1-2; clone_size: .; v_call: TRBV4-1; cdr3_aa: CASSPVQTMNYGYTF
j_call: TRBJ1-2; clone_size: .; v_call: TRBV6-1; cdr3_aa: CASSEGQDGYTF
j_call: TRBJ2-1; clone_size: .; v_call: TRBV14; cdr3_aa: CASSQDQARSGEQFF
j_call: TRBJ1-1; clone_size: once; v_call: TRBV3-1/TRBV3-2; cdr3_aa: CASSYTGQGARFVEAFF